This T cell receptor (beta chain) comes out of a study of lymphopenia after photon versus proton radiotherapy. Assay used: immunoSEQ multiplex PCR; TCRdb lists only in-frame clones, some missing. The table includes around 64,000 clones, about nine tenths detected once. CDR1 and CDR2 from the germline V gene are SGHTS and YDEGEE. The CDR3 is 17 residues long. Trimming took off 4 bases at V and 0 bases at J, with 17 bases between the two ends. The chain joins TRBV5-8 to TRBJ1-5; D is unclear. The clonotype originates from a man older than 75 with esophageal cancer. This specimen consisted of peripheral blood, obtained from a patient treated with proton-based radiotherapy. In DNA, the CDR3 is TGTGCCAGCAGCCCCGAGAGGGCCCTTTATAGCAATCAGCCCCAGCATTTT. Amino acid sequence: CASSPERALYSNQPQHF.